This T cell receptor beta chain comes out of a study of blood T cell repertoires in COVID-19. Turning to the study itself: Collection of acute and convalescent COVID-19 samples took place in the United States, Italy and Spain.

Germline V gene data show CDR1 as SNHLY and CDR2 as FYNNEI. V was trimmed by 5 bases and J by 2 bases, leaving 14 bases between them. The CDR3 covers 15 residues. In the original workflow: Estimation of nucleated cell counts relied on the amplification of reference gene primers. Repertoires were generated with immunoSEQ multiplex PCR, while TCRdb's copy carries only in-frame clones and drops some. V and J calls and clone size are given by that table; D and trimming were obtained from the DNA. This sample yields 50,000 or so clones, of which roughly 90% are seen a single time; 10% to 15% belongs to the top ten.

The TCR originated in an elderly man with acute or convalescent COVID-19. The sequenced material came from peripheral blood. The chain joins TRBV2 to TRBJ2-3, with D possibly TRBD2 on 5 matching bases. The CDR3 loop reads CASSREGGYTDTQYF. The CDR3 coding sequence is TGTGCCAGCAGTCGTGAGGGCGGTTACACAGATACGCAGTATTTT.